This T cell receptor beta chain was identified during a study of CD4 T cells in relation to SARS-CoV-2 and coronaviruses. With V trimmed by 3 bases and J by 5 bases, 7 bases remained unmatched. Germline V gene lookup returns CDR1 SGDLS and CDR2 YYNGEE. CDR3 length: 15 amino acids. Concerning this clone itself: Antigen: not known.

Clones were read by immunoSEQ multiplex PCR, and TCRdb kept only the in-frame ones, dropping some. The top ten clones hold approximately 13% of a sample with 20,000 to 25,000 clones, 74% of them seen once. Before the COVID-19 pandemic, during about 2011-2019, CD4+ T cells were taken from unexposed donors. Isolation of CD4+ T cells took place after approximately 11 days in culture. As cell numbers allowed, unexposed-donor CD4+ T cells faced SARS-CoV-2 S/N and four cold-coronavirus spikes. Findings of the study overall: Crossreactive clones expanded significantly less to SARS-CoV-2 than monoreactive clones. The cross-reactivity analysis covered only spike protein, not other viral proteins.

This TCR derives from a human donor in good health. The sequenced sample consisted of CD4+ T cells from PBMCs, cultured in vitro. The rearrangement links TRBV9 to TRBJ2-2; TRBD2 aligns across 7 bases. CDR3 coding DNA: TGTGCCAGCAGCGCGACTGGGGGGGGAACCGGGGAGCTGTTTTTT. It translates to CASSATGGGTGELFF.